The 3 T cell receptor beta chains below were found in one sample sequenced in a study of T-cell memory formation after mild COVID-19. TCRdb ran MiXCR on the 5' RACE reads and lists one entry per CDR3 protein. The sample includes roughly 110,000 distinct CDR3 sequences, around 14% of them seen just once. The specimen was PBMCs or a T cell subset sorted from them (not recorded which). The receptors were sampled from a man between 18 and 29 years old who had mild COVID-19 (a few samples of this study predate the infection). Cell type and time point are not known.

This clonotype was counted between two and nine times. The chain links TRBV20-1 to TRBJ2-3; D possibly corresponds to TRBD2 (6 bases). From germline, CDR1 is DFQATT and CDR2 SNEGSKA (reference sequence). The CDR3 sequence is 17 residues long. Trimming cost V 2 bases and J 5 bases, with 23 bases left between them. The CDR3 bases are TGCAGTGCTAGACCTCGGGGCGGGACCTATTCGCGAGATACGCAGTATTTT. Its translation is CSARPRGGTYSRDTQYF.

This sequence joins TRBV12-3 or TRBV12-4 and TRBJ2-3; the match to TRBD1 covers 7 bases. V trimming: 5 bases; J trimming: 4 bases; junction bases outside the gene matches: 9. The CDR3 has 15 residues. The CDR3 DNA is TGTGCCAGCAGTCTGGGACAGCCTAGGGCAGATACGCAGTATTTT. Amino acid sequence: CASSLGQPRADTQYF.

The J gene is TRBJ2-1, the V gene TRBV7-2; D gene unclear. CDR1 and CDR2 (germline): SGHTA, FQGNSA. The V and J ends lost 8 bases and 9 bases respectively, with 14 bases between them. CDR3 length equals 12 residues. The CDR3 region is CASSSSWAEQFF. DNA of the CDR3: TGTGCCAGCTCCTCCTCTTGGGCTGAGCAGTTCTTC.